Sequencing of this T cell receptor (beta chain) was carried out in a study of T cell responses to AZD1222 COVID-19 vaccine. Turning to the study itself: Researchers grouped second doses given at about 4 or about 12 weeks into one pool. General study results and limits: Clonal diversity was possibly underestimated; the donors were predominantly white British and more often female. Regions 160-218 and 743-854 dominated among vaccine-associated CD4 TCRs spanning spike.

Assay used: immunoSEQ multiplex PCR; TCRdb lists only in-frame clones, some missing. The data contain about 73,000 clones, 88% of them singletons. On this clone itself: Its antigen is unknown.

From germline, CDR1 is SGDLS and CDR2 YYNGEE. Deletions cut 2 bases from V and 7 bases from J, with 10 bases between. This CDR3 comprises 13 residues. The sequence was obtained from an adult in good health. J is TRBJ2-1 and V is TRBV9; no clear D gene. The sample here was peripheral blood, taken on day 0 of AZD1222 vaccination. The DNA of the CDR3 is TGTGCCAGCAGCGTGGCCTACGGAAATGAGCAGTTCTTC. Translation: CASSVAYGNEQFF.